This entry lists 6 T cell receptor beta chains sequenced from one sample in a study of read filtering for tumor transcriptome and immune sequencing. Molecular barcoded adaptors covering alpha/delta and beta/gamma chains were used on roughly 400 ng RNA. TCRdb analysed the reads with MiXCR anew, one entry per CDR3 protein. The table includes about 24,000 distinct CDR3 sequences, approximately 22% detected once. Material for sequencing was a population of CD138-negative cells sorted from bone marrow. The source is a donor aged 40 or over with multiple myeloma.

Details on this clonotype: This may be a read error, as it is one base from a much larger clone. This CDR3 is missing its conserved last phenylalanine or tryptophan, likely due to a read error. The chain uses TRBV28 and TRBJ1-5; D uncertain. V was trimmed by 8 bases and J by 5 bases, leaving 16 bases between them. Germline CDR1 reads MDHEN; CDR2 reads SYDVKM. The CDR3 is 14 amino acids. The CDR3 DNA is TGTGCCAGCGCAAGCGGGAGTGACCATCAGCCCCAGCATCTT. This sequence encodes CASASGSDHQPQHL.

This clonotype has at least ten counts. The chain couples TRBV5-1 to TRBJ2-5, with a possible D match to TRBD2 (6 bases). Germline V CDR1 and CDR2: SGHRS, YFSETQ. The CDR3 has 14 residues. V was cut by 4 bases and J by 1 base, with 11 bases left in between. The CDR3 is CASSAAGGQETQYF. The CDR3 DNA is TGCGCCAGCAGCGCAGCCGGGGGCCAAGAGACCCAGTACTTC.

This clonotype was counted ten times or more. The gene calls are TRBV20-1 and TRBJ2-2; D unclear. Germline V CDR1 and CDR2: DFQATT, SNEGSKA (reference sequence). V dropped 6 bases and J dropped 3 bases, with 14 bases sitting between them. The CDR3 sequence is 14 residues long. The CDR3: CSARRVTHTGELFF. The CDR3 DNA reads TGCAGTGCCAGACGGGTAACTCACACCGGGGAGCTGTTTTTT.

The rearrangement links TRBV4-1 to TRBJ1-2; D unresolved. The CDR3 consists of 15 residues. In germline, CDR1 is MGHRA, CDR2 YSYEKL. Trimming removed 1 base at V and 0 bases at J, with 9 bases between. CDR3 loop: CASSQGEQSNYGYTF. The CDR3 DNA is TGCGCCAGCAGCCAAGGGGAACAGTCTAACTATGGCTACACCTTC.

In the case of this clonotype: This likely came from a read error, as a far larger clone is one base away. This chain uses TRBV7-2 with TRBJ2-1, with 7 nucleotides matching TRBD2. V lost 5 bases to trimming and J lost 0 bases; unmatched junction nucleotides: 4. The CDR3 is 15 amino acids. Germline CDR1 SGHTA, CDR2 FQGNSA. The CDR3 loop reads CASSHTGGSYNEQFF. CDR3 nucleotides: TGTGCCAGCAGCCATACGGGGGGCTCCTACAATGAGCAGTTCTTC.

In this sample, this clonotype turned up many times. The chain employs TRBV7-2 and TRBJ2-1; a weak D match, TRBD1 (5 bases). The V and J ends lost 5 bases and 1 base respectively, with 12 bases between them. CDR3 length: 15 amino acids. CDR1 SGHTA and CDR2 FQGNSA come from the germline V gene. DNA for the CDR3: TGTGCCAGCAGCCCCGACAGACGTTCCTACAATGAGCAGTTCTTC. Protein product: CASSPDRRSYNEQFF. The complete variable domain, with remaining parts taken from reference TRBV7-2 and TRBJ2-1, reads GAGVSQSPSNKVTEKGKDVELRCDPISGHTALYWYRQSLGQGLEFLIYFQGNSAPDKSGLPSDRFSAERTGGSVSTLTIQRTQQEDSAVYLCASSPDRRSYNEQFFGPGTRLTVL.